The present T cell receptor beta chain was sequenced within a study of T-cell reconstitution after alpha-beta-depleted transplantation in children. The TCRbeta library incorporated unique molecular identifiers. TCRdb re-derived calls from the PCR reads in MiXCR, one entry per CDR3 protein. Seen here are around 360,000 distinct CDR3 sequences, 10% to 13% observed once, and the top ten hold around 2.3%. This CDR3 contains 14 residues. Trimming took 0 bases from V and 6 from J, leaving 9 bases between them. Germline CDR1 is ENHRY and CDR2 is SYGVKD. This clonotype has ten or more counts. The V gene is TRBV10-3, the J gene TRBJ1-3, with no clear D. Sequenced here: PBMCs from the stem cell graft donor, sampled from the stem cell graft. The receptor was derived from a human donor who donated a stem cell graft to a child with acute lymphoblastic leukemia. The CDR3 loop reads CAISESEYENTIYF. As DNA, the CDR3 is TGTGCCATCAGTGAGTCGGAATATGAAAACACCATATATTTT.